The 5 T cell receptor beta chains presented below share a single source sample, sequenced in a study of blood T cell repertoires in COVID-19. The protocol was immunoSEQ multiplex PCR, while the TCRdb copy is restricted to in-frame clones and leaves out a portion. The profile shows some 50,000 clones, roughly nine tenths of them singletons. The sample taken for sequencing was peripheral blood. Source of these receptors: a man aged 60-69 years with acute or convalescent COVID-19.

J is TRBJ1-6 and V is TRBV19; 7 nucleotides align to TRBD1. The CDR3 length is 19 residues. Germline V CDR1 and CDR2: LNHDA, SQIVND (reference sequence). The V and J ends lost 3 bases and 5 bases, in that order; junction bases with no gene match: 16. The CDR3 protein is CASSMDRNLPPKDNSPLHF. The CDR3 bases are TGTGCCAGTAGTATGGACAGGAACTTACCCCCGAAAGATAATTCACCCCTCCACTTT.

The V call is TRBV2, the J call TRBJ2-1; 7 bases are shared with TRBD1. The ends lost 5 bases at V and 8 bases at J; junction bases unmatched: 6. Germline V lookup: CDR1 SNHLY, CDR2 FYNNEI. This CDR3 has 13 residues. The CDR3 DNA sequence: TGTGCCAGCAGTCGAGACAGGGTCCATGAGCAGTTCTTC. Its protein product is CASSRDRVHEQFF.

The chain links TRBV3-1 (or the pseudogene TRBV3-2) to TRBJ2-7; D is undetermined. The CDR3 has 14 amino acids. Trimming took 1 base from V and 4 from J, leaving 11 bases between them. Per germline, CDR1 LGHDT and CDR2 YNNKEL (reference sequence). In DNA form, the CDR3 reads TGTGCCAGCAGCCAAGGTTTTCACATGTACGAGCAGTACTTC. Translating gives CASSQGFHMYEQYF.

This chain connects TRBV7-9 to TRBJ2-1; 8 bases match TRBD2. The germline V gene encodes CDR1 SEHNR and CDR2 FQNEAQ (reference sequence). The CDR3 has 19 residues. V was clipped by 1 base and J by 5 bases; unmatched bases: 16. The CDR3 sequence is CASSLGGLAGGHIDNEQFF. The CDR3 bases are TGTGCCAGCAGCTTAGGAGGCTTGGCGGGGGGCCACATAGACAATGAGCAGTTCTTC.

CDR3 loop: CACLAGLGETQYF. Written as DNA, the CDR3 is TGTGCCTGCCTGGCGGGCCTCGGGGAGACCCAGTACTTC. The V and J genes are TRBV30 and TRBJ2-5; D may be TRBD2 (5 bases). CDR3 length: 13 residues. Germline values: CDR1 GTSNPN, CDR2 SVGIG (reference sequence). Trimming took 6 bases from V and 5 from J, leaving 16 bases between them. Together with reference TRBV30 and TRBJ2-5, the CDR3 gives the full variable domain: SQTIHQWPATLVQPVGSPLSLECTVEGTSNPNLYWYRQAAGRGLQLLFYSVGIGQISSEVPQNLSASRPQDRQFILSSKKLLLSDSGFYLCACLAGLGETQYFGPGTRLLVL.